The clone carrying this T cell receptor (beta chain) was counted only a few times. The gene names given are mouse names. The CDR3 goes on 4 residues after the read ends, and that part is filled in from the germline J gene. The data originate from a study of CD8+ T cells in alopecia areata. Whole-study context: Recipient mice, roughly 7-11-week-old female C3H/HeJ animals, received skin from approximately 6-13-month-old C3H/HeJ graft donors with spontaneous alopecia.

Germline V gene lookup returns CDR1 LGHNA and CDR2 YNLKQL (reference sequence). This CDR3 is built from 14 residues. cDNA serving as the sequencing template came from extracted, reverse transcribed RNA. The repertoire was sequenced with immunoSEQ multiplex PCR; TCRdb's copy has only in-frame clones and lacks some. Observed are 200,000 to 300,000 clones, no singletons, with the top ten taking roughly 1.2%. Markers used for sorting pooled cutaneous lymph node cells were CD4, CD8alpha, NKG2D, NKG2ACE and others. Material for sequencing was CD4+ T cells sorted from a lymph node. This clonotype was obtained from a C3H/HeJ mouse with alopecia areata. For the strain, the MHC haplotype given is H2-k. This chain joins TRBV5 and TRBJ2-1, with 8 bases lining up with TRBD1. The sequenced part of the CDR3 DNA is TGTGCCAGCAGCCAACAGGGGGCGCGAGCT. As protein: CASSQQGARA. The CDR3 reads in full as CASSQQGARAEQFF.